This T cell receptor (beta chain) was retrieved from a study of T-cell reconstitution after alpha-beta-depleted transplantation in children. A word on this clonotype: Compared with germline, one end of the junction differs, possibly owing to a read error.

The TCRbeta library was prepared with unique molecular identifiers. TCRdb reanalysed the PCR reads using MiXCR and keeps one entry per CDR3 protein. The table has 250,000 or so distinct CDR3 sequences, roughly 7.7% seen once. The sample consisted of PBMCs, mostly from graft donor cells, taken 180 days after TCRalphabeta/CD19-depleted stem cell transplant. The source of this sequence is a male patient younger than 18 who had a stem cell transplant for acute lymphoblastic leukemia, so the T cells may come from the graft donor.

The CDR3 nucleotides are TGCGCCAGCAGCAAAGAGGGACTCCGGTCCTACAAGCAGTACTTC. This translates into CASSKEGLRSYKQYF. The chain carries TRBV5-1 and TRBJ2-7, with D maybe TRBD2 (6 bases). Germline values: CDR1 SGHRS, CDR2 YFSETQ. The CDR3 length is 15 residues.